This TCR beta chain was recovered during a study of T-cell memory formation after mild COVID-19. Study-level results: Some SARS-CoV-2-responding clones were already detected in memory before infection. Day 15 to 85 contractors were CD4/CD8 balanced; later expanders leaned CD4+. Among contracting clones, CD4+ were mainly CM/EM and CD8+ enriched in EMRA.

Constant-segment primers were used for 5'RACE, and the resulting TCR alpha and TCR beta cDNA libraries carried sample barcodes and UMIs. TCRdb redid the calling of the 5' RACE reads with MiXCR, one entry per CDR3 protein. The sample contains hundreds of thousands of distinct CDR3 sequences, around 28% of which appear only once. Germline V gives CDR1 KGHDR, CDR2 SFDVKD. V lost 5 bases to trimming and J lost 4 bases; unmatched junction nucleotides: 9. This CDR3 spans 16 amino acids. This clonotype was seen a few times. Its antigen is currently unknown. Specimen: PBMCs or a T cell subset sorted from them (not recorded which). The sequence was obtained from an adult woman who had mild COVID-19 (a few samples of this study predate the infection). Cell type and time point are not known. The chain combines TRBV24-1 with TRBJ2-2; 7 positions match TRBD1. The CDR3 bases are TGTGCCACCAGTGGGCCTGGGACAGATCGCACCGGGGAGCTGTTTTTT. The encoded protein is CATSGPGTDRTGELFF.